The rows below give T cell receptor beta chains drawn from one sample of a study of CD8 T cell repertoires and HIV-1 epitope variants. These receptors' antigens are unknown. Measured with immunoSEQ multiplex PCR; TCRdb has only the in-frame clones, and not every one. The data show 5,000 or so clones, approximately 70% seen once. Sequences were obtained from cultured CD8+ T cells derived from PBMCs. These receptors all stem from a male donor with HIV. The CDR3 runs from the conserved cysteine through the conserved F or W. The D gene is left open where the match is weak. Rows may omit the clone size; those that give it use once, few, many or a size class.

clone size	D gene	J gene	V gene	CDR3 DNA	CDR3 protein
few	NA	TRBJ1-1	TRBV5-1	TGCGCCAGCAGCTTGGCTCTGGGGGCAGGCACTGAAGCTTTCTTT	CASSLALGAGTEAFF
NA	TRBD1	TRBJ2-5	TRBV28	TGTGCCAGCAGCCTCAGACAGGGGAGTGAGACCCAGTACTTC	CASSLRQGSETQYF
few	TRBD1	TRBJ1-5	TRBV4-3	TGCGCCAGCAGCCAAGAGTGGGGACAGGGCAATCAGCCCCAGCATTTT	CASSQEWGQGNQPQHF
few	NA	TRBJ1-1	TRBV28	TGTGCCAGCAGTGCCTACAGGGAAGACCGCCGAGCTGAAGCTTTCTTT	CASSAYREDRRAEAFF
NA	NA	TRBJ1-5	TRBV10-2	TGCGCCAGCAGGGGGGGGGAGAGCAATCAGCCCCAGCATTTT	CASRGGESNQPQHF
few	NA	TRBJ2-7	TRBV7-9	TGTGCCAGCAGCAGTCCTCAGGGATCCTACGAGCAGTACTTC	CASSSPQGSYEQYF
NA	NA	TRBJ2-7	TRBV5-4	TGTGCCAGCAGCCACTCGGGCGCCTACGAGCAGTACTTC	CASSHSGAYEQYF
NA	NA	TRBJ2-7	TRBV5-8	TGTGCCAGCAGCTTACCGAATCCCGCTGCGAACGAGCAGTACTTC	CASSLPNPAANEQYF
NA	NA	TRBJ2-1	TRBV28	TGTGCCAGCAGTTACTCTAGGGCGAATGAGCAGTTCTTC	CASSYSRANEQFF
NA	NA	TRBJ2-1	TRBV5-4	TGTGCCAGCAGCTTGGGCAGAAATGAGCAGTTCTTC	CASSLGRNEQFF
NA	NA	TRBJ1-5	TRBV15	TGTGCCACCAGCAGGACAGTCCTTCAGCCCCAGCATTTT	CATSRTVLQPQHF
NA	NA	TRBJ2-7	TRBV28	TGTGCCAGCCCCGGGGGGGCAGGGGGCGCCTACGAGCAGTACTTC	CASPGGAGGAYEQYF
few	NA	TRBJ2-7	TRBV29-1	TGCAGCGTTGGCAGGGAAGCCGGCGAGCAGTACTTC	CSVGREAGEQYF
NA	NA	TRBJ1-1	TRBV6-1	TGTGCCAGCAGCCACGAGGGGCCAGAAGTCGCTTTCTTT	CASSHEGPEVAFF
once	NA	TRBJ2-7	TRBV13	TGTGCCAGCAGCTTAAATGAGGGCTACGAGCAGTACTTC	CASSLNEGYEQYF
NA	NA	TRBJ2-1	TRBV7-8	TGTGCCAGCAGCTTAGAGAGCGGTACTTACAATGAGCAGTTCTTC	CASSLESGTYNEQFF
few	NA	TRBJ2-3	TRBV5-4	TGTGCCAGCACCCAACCGGGAGATACGCAGTATTTT	CASTQPGDTQYF
NA	TRBD1	TRBJ1-3	TRBV28	TGTGCCACCAGGGGGGGCTCCTACTCTGGAAACACCATATATTTT	CATRGGSYSGNTIYF
few	NA	TRBJ1-2	TRBV5-6	TGTGCCAGCAGCTTGTACCCCCAGGATATTAACTATGGCTACACCTTC	CASSLYPQDINYGYTF
NA	TRBD1	TRBJ1-1	TRBV27	TGTGCCAGCAGTTTAGGAGGACAGGGGAACACTGAAGCTTTCTTT	CASSLGGQGNTEAFF
NA	NA	TRBJ2-2	TRBV7-3	TGTGCCAGCAGCTTGGGACCCCCGTACACCGGGGAGCTGTTTTTT	CASSLGPPYTGELFF
once	NA	TRBJ2-5	TRBV27	TGTGCCAGCAGCCCGCTCAAAGAGCAGAACCAAGAGACCCAGTACTTC	CASSPLKEQNQETQYF
few	NA	TRBJ2-7	TRBV28	TGTGCCAGCAGTTTATACGCGGACAGCTCGAGCTCCTACGAGCAGTACTTC	CASSLYADSSSSYEQYF
few	NA	TRBJ1-1	TRBV5-4	TGTGCCAGCAGCCGGGAGTTTGCGAACACTGAAGCTTTCTTT	CASSREFANTEAFF
large	NA	TRBJ1-1	TRBV28	TGTGCCACCTTTCCGACAGGCTCGAACACTGAAGCTTTCTTT	CATFPTGSNTEAFF
NA	NA	TRBJ2-2	TRBV30	TGTGCCTGGAGTGTAAGCGATAACACCGGGGAGCTGTTTTTT	CAWSVSDNTGELFF
NA	NA	TRBJ1-1	TRBV28	TGTGCCAGCAGTTCCCCTCGTAAACAGGGAAACACTGAAGCTTTCTTT	CASSSPRKQGNTEAFF
NA	NA	TRBJ2-1	TRBV20-1	TGCAGTGCTAGAGAACCAAACTCGGAGTTCTTC	CSAREPNSEFF
NA	NA	TRBJ2-3	TRBV5-5	TGTGCCAGCAGCTTGACAGGCCGCGCGGTAGATACGCAGTATTTT	CASSLTGRAVDTQYF
few	NA	TRBJ1-6	TRBV5-4	TGTGCCAGCAGCTTCCAGGGTGGCAATTCACCCCTCCACTTT	CASSFQGGNSPLHF
once	NA	TRBJ2-7	TRBV7-2	TGTGCCAGCAGCTTAGATAGGCTTACCTACGAGCAGTACTTC	CASSLDRLTYEQYF
once	NA	TRBJ2-2	TRBV27	TGTGCCAGCAGTTTCGGGGTGAACACCGGGGAGCTGTTTTTT	CASSFGVNTGELFF
NA	NA	TRBJ1-5	TRBV2	TGTGCCAGCAGTGAAATTCTCAGTGGCAATCAGCCCCAGCATTTT	CASSEILSGNQPQHF
NA	NA	TRBJ2-7	TRBV29-1	TGCAGCGGACAGGATTCCTACGAGCAGTACTTC	CSGQDSYEQYF